One and the same sample provided the 19 T cell receptor beta chains below, sequenced in a study of shared clonotypes between healthy human individuals. Profiled with immunoSEQ multiplex PCR; TCRdb holds only in-frame clones, not every one. This sample has about 530,000 clones; roughly 79% occur once, and the top ten carry 9.5% to 15%. The sample was PBMCs. The receptor set was obtained from a woman aged 40-49 years in good health. Some clones in this sample may be carry-over from other donors' samples.

This chain uses TRBV1 with TRBJ2-3; the table's D gene call, TRBD1, was not cross checked with the DNA. TRBV1 is a listed pseudogene. The CDR3 covers 17 residues. As DNA, the CDR3 is TGCACCAGCAGCCTATCGGACAGGCCCTCTTCCACAGATACGCAGTATTTT. It encodes CTSSLSDRPSSTDTQYF.

The chain carries TRBV19 and TRBJ1-1; D not certain. Per the germline V gene, CDR1 is LNHDA and CDR2 is SQIVND (reference sequence). This CDR3 has 15 residues. Between the trimmed V and J ends, which lost 7 bases and 3 bases, there was a span of 18 bases. CDR3 protein: CASTQAVASYTEAFF. CDR3 in DNA: TGTGCCAGTACCCAGGCCGTGGCCAGCTACACTGAAGCTTTCTTT.

CDR3 sequence reads: CASSSNSDTGELFF. For the CDR3, the DNA is TGTGCCAGTAGTAGTAATAGTGATACCGGGGAGCTGTTTTTT. The V call is TRBV19, the J call TRBJ2-2; the D is unclear. Trimming took 4 bases from V and 5 from J, leaving 11 bases between them. CDR3 length: 14 amino acids. The V gene's germline CDR1 is LNHDA and CDR2 SQIVND (reference sequence). The complete variable domain, with remaining parts taken from reference TRBV19 and TRBJ2-2, reads DGGITQSPKYLFRKEGQNVTLSCEQNLNHDAMYWYRQDPGQGLRLIYYSQIVNDFQKGDIAEGYSVSREKKESFPLTVTSAQKNPTAFYLCASSSNSDTGELFFGEGSRLTVL.

This clone has a handful of counts. This rearrangement joins TRBV6-5 to TRBJ2-1, with D possibly TRBD1 on 7 matching bases. This CDR3 contains 13 residues. V lost 2 bases to trimming and J lost 8 bases, with 10 bases between them. Germline V gene data show CDR1 as MNHEY and CDR2 as SVGAGI. CDR3 sequence: CASSYRRGDEQFF. Here the CDR3 DNA reads TGTGCCAGCAGTTACCGCAGGGGGGATGAGCAGTTCTTC.

The chain links TRBV11-2 to TRBJ1-4, with D possibly TRBD1 on 6 matching bases. Germline CDR1 SGHAT, CDR2 FQNNGV. CDR3 length equals 14 residues. V was trimmed by 5 bases and J by 7 bases, leaving 14 bases between them. The CDR3 DNA reads TGTGCCAGCAGCCCACTCAGGGGAGGTGAAAAACTGTTTTTT. It encodes CASSPLRGGEKLFF.

V gene TRBV27 combines with J gene TRBJ2-6, with D possibly being TRBD1 (5 bases). CDR1 and CDR2 (germline): MNHEY, SMNVEV (reference sequence). Trimming took off 5 bases at V and 1 base at J, with 18 bases between the two ends. The CDR3 contains 18 residues. DNA for the CDR3: TGTGCCAGCAGTCCCGTGACAGCCGACGCTTCTGGGGCCAACGTCCTGACTTTC. The encoded protein is CASSPVTADASGANVLTF.

In its sample, this clone was seen once. The rearrangement joins TRBV5-8 to TRBJ2-1; D gene unclear. Trimming pared 1 base from V and 4 bases from J, leaving 6 bases between. Germline V gene data show CDR1 as SGHTS and CDR2 as YDEGEE. The CDR3 length is 13 residues. CDR3 loop: CASSLRIYNEQFF. The CDR3 DNA reads as TGTGCCAGCAGCTTGAGGATATACAATGAGCAGTTCTTC.

The rearrangement links TRBV7-6 to TRBJ2-7; D uncertain. Germline values: CDR1 SGHVS, CDR2 FNYEAQ. The CDR3 has 13 amino acids. V was trimmed by 4 bases and J by 3 bases, leaving 10 bases between them. The CDR3 loop reads CASSSYEGYEQYF. CDR3 coding DNA: TGTGCCAGCAGCTCTTATGAAGGCTACGAGCAGTACTTC. Combining the CDR3 with reference TRBV7-6 and TRBJ2-7 gives the whole variable domain GAGVSQSPRYKVTKRGQDVALRCDPISGHVSLYWYRQALGQGPEFLTYFNYEAQQDKSGLPNDRFSAERPEGSISTLTIQRTEQRDSAMYRCASSSYEGYEQYFGPGTRLTVT.

The rearrangement uses TRBV15 and TRBJ1-5; 10 bases agree with TRBD1. Germline values: CDR1 LNHNV, CDR2 YYDKDF (reference sequence). The CDR3 is 17 amino acids. Trimming removed 0 bases from V and 4 bases from J; junction bases left unmatched: 6. CDR3 sequence reads: CATSRDLGTGANQPQHF. DNA for the CDR3: TGTGCCACCAGCAGAGATCTCGGGACAGGGGCTAATCAGCCCCAGCATTTT.

The chain combines TRBV30 with TRBJ1-3; D unclear. The CDR3 consists of 14 residues. CDR1 and CDR2 from the germline V gene are GTSNPN and SVGIG (reference sequence). V was cut by 4 bases and J by 0 bases, with 10 bases left in between. The CDR3 reads CAWNAGPSGNTIYF. CDR3 DNA sequence: TGTGCCTGGAACGCCGGGCCCTCTGGAAACACCATATATTTT. The full variable domain, with the rest looked up from reference TRBV30 and TRBJ1-3, is SQTIHQWPATLVQPVGSPLSLECTVEGTSNPNLYWYRQAAGRGLQLLFYSVGIGQISSEVPQNLSASRPQDRQFILSSKKLLLSDSGFYLCAWNAGPSGNTIYFGEGSWLTVV.

The chain uses TRBV4-3 and TRBJ2-5; D remains ambiguous. The J call is doubtful: the DNA matches TRBJ2-7 better. The V gene's germline CDR1 is LGHNA and CDR2 YSLEER. The CDR3 spans 13 residues. The DNA for the CDR3 is TGCGCCAGCAGCCAAGATGGAGACTACGAGCAGTACTTC. Encoded protein: CASSQDGDYEQYF.

The V gene is TRBV5-5, the J gene TRBJ2-7; D is uncertain. V was clipped by 4 bases and J by 3 bases, with 11 bases between them. This CDR3 has 13 residues. CDR1 and CDR2 (germline): SGHKS, YYEKEE (reference sequence). CDR3 residues: CASSHGIVYEQYF. The CDR3 nucleotides read TGTGCCAGCAGCCATGGGATTGTCTACGAGCAGTACTTC.

The chain uses TRBV19 and TRBJ2-7; 11 bases agree with TRBD2. This CDR3 is 16 amino acids long. The germline CDR1 and CDR2 sequences are LNHDA and SQIVND (reference sequence). V was clipped by 3 bases and J by 1 base; unmatched bases: 5. The CDR3: CASSMRLAGGSYEQYF. The DNA for the CDR3 is TGTGCCAGTAGTATGAGGCTAGCGGGAGGTTCCTACGAGCAGTACTTC.

This clone was counted between two and nine times. J is TRBJ1-4 and V is TRBV28, with D possibly TRBD1 on 6 matching bases. This CDR3 contains 13 residues. The ends were cut back, 9 bases at V and 3 bases at J, with 11 bases in the middle. Per the germline V gene, CDR1 is MDHEN and CDR2 is SYDVKM. As DNA, the CDR3 is TGTGCCAGTGGACAGCCCTCTAATGAAAAACTGTTTTTT. Encoded protein: CASGQPSNEKLFF.

About this clone itself: The same CDR3 also results from other DNA sequences found in this sample. V gene TRBV5-1 combines with J gene TRBJ2-3; the D is unclear. CDR1 and CDR2 from the germline V gene are SGHRS and YFSETQ. Trimming pared 2 bases from V and 0 bases from J, leaving 7 bases between. The CDR3 is 14 residues long. The CDR3 DNA sequence: TGCGCCAGCAGCTTAGACGGAAGCACAGATACGCAGTATTTT. Its translation is CASSLDGSTDTQYF. Together with reference TRBV5-1 and TRBJ2-3, the CDR3 gives the full variable domain: KAGVTQTPRYLIKTRGQQVTLSCSPISGHRSVSWYQQTPGQGLQFLFEYFSETQRNKGNFPGRFSGRQFSNSRSEMNVSTLELGDSALYLCASSLDGSTDTQYFGPGTRLTVL.

J is TRBJ2-7 and V is TRBV2; D is uncertain. Looked up from germline, CDR1 is SNHLY and CDR2 is FYNNEI. The CDR3 covers 15 residues. Trimming took 2 bases from V and 1 from J, leaving 12 bases between them. CDR3 sequence (DNA): TGTGCCAGCAGTGAACAGCCTTCCCCGTCCTACGAGCAGTACTTC. It specifies CASSEQPSPSYEQYF.

The count of this clone is one. V gene TRBV20-1 combines with J gene TRBJ1-2; D unclear. This CDR3 has 11 amino acids. CDR1 and CDR2 from the germline V gene are DFQATT and SNEGSKA (reference sequence). Trimming pared 5 bases from V and 6 bases from J, leaving 10 bases between. The CDR3 DNA sequence: TGCAGTGCTGACGATTGGAATGGCTACACCTTC. This sequence encodes CSADDWNGYTF.

J is TRBJ1-1 and V is TRBV6-1; a possible D gene is TRBD1 (6 bases). Looked up from germline, CDR1 is MNHNS and CDR2 is SASEGT. Trimming removed 8 bases at V and 1 base at J, with 11 bases between. The CDR3 sequence is 13 residues long. CDR3 sequence reads: CASCTGRNTEAFF. The CDR3 DNA reads as TGTGCCAGCTGCACAGGGAGGAACACTGAAGCTTTCTTT.

The CDR3 sequence: CASSSLPWTQYF. The CDR3, as DNA: TGTGCCAGCAGCTCCCTCCCTTGGACCCAGTACTTC. The chain uses TRBV7-2 and TRBJ2-5; D is undetermined. The ends were cut back, 4 bases at V and 7 bases at J, with 10 bases in the middle. Germline values: CDR1 SGHTA, CDR2 FQGNSA. This CDR3 spans 12 amino acids.